The rows below give T cell receptor beta chains drawn from one sample of a study of T-cell memory formation after mild COVID-19. TCRdb reanalysed the 5' RACE reads using MiXCR and keeps one entry per CDR3 protein. The sample has roughly 480,000 distinct CDR3 sequences, around 27% seen once. Sequenced input: PBMCs or a T cell subset sorted from them (not recorded which). All receptors come from an adult woman who had mild COVID-19 (a few samples of this study predate the infection). Cell type and time point are not known. Both conserved end residues are part of each CDR3. Each record gives: J gene, clone size, D gene, V gene, CDR3 DNA, CDR3 protein. A D gene is named only where the DNA matches it firmly. The listing skips clone size in some rows; elsewhere it reads once, few, many or a size class.

TRBJ2-5,NA,NA,TRBV6-2/TRBV6-3,TGTGCCAGCAGTCTTGGACAGAAAAGACCAAACCAAGAGACCCAGTACTTC,CASSLGQKRPNQETQYF
TRBJ2-1,few,TRBD2,TRBV12-3/TRBV12-4,TGTGCCAGCAGTTCCGGGACTAGGTTAACTGAGCAGTTCTTC,CASSSGTRLTEQFF
TRBJ2-7,NA,TRBD2,TRBV20-1,TGCAGTGCTAGGGACTCTCCGGGACTAGCGAACTACGAGCAGTACTTC,CSARDSPGLANYEQYF
TRBJ2-7,few,NA,TRBV3-1,TGTGCCAGCAGTTTCGGACTATCTGAGCAGTACTTC,CASSFGLSEQYF
TRBJ2-7,NA,TRBD2,TRBV24-1,TGTGCCACCAGTGATCGGACTAGCGGATACGAGCAGTACTTC,CATSDRTSGYEQYF
TRBJ1-2,NA,TRBD1,TRBV30,TGTGCCTGGGCAATGACAGGGAGGAATGGCTACACCTTC,CAWAMTGRNGYTF
TRBJ2-6,NA,NA,TRBV4-3,TGCGCCAGCAGCCAGACAACAATACAGGTCTCTGGGGCCAACGTCCTGACTTTC,CASSQTTIQVSGANVLTF
TRBJ2-5,few,NA,TRBV11-2,TGTGCCAGCAGCCAGCTGTCCGGGCGACAAGAGACCCAGTACTTC,CASSQLSGRQETQYF
TRBJ1-6,NA,NA,TRBV7-6,TGTGCCAGCAGCAAGGACTCCTATAATTCACCCCTCCACTTT,CASSKDSYNSPLHF
TRBJ2-1,NA,TRBD2,TRBV7-3,TGTGCCAGCAGCTTACATTACCCACCTAGCGGGAGGAAGGCCTACAATGAGCAGTTCTTC,CASSLHYPPSGRKAYNEQFF
TRBJ1-4,few,NA,TRBV5-1,TGCGCCAGCAGCGAGGGATGGACAAGAACTAATGAAAAACTGTTTTTT,CASSEGWTRTNEKLFF
TRBJ2-7,few,NA,TRBV7-9,TGTGCCAGCAGCCCAAAAGGGTCCTACGAGCAGTACTTC,CASSPKGSYEQYF
TRBJ2-7,few,NA,TRBV7-2,TGTGCCAGCAGCTTAATGTCCGCCAGCTCCTACGAGCAGTACTTC,CASSLMSASSYEQYF
TRBJ2-1,NA,NA,TRBV30,TGTGCCTGGAGTGGGGTCCATGAGCAGTTCTTC,CAWSGVHEQFF
TRBJ1-2,few,TRBD1,TRBV12-3/TRBV12-4,TGTGCCAGCAGTTTACCAGGGGGTAACTATGGCTACACCTTC,CASSLPGGNYGYTF
TRBJ1-1,NA,TRBD1,TRBV18,TGTGCCAGCTCACGAAGGACAGGGAGCACTGAAGCTTTCTTT,CASSRRTGSTEAFF
TRBJ2-1,NA,TRBD2,TRBV13,TGTGACAGCACCCCTCGAAGCGGGAGTCTCTCCAATGAGCAGTTCTTC,CDSTPRSGSLSNEQFF
TRBJ1-2,NA,TRBD1,TRBV5-1,TGCGCCAGCAGTTCGGGACAGGGGGAAGATGGCTACACCTTC,CASSSGQGEDGYTF
TRBJ2-3,NA,TRBD2,TRBV14,TGTGCCAGCAGCCCACTAGCGGGGCATTTCACAGATACGCAGTATTTT,CASSPLAGHFTDTQYF
TRBJ2-3,NA,NA,TRBV24-1,TGTGCCACCAGCGGTCGAGGGGCCACAGATACGCAGTATTTT,CATSGRGATDTQYF
TRBJ2-1,NA,TRBD2,TRBV7-2,TGTGCCAGCAGCTTAGCCGGCGGGAGCCCCTACAATGAGCAGTTCTTC,CASSLAGGSPYNEQFF
TRBJ2-5,few,NA,TRBV29-1,TGCAGCGTGTTGATGGGGGAGACCCAGTACTTC,CSVLMGETQYF
TRBJ1-1,NA,NA,TRBV6-5,TGTGCCAGCAGTGCCACTTTGGGGGACACTGAAGCTTTCTTT,CASSATLGDTEAFF
TRBJ2-6,few,NA,TRBV7-7,TGTGCCAGCAGCCCGGAAGACTCTGGGGCCAACGTCCTGACTTTC,CASSPEDSGANVLTF
TRBJ2-5,NA,NA,TRBV5-1,TGCGCCAGCAGCCCCAATCTACGGGGGGCGATGGGCGGGGAGACCCAGTACTTC,CASSPNLRGAMGGETQYF
TRBJ2-3,few,NA,TRBV7-2,TGTGCCTCCGGGGAGGGGGGTCCAGATACGCAGTATTTT,CASGEGGPDTQYF
TRBJ2-3,few,NA,TRBV29-1,TGCAGCGTTGATGGGTTCGCAGATACGCAGTATTTT,CSVDGFADTQYF
TRBJ2-7,NA,NA,TRBV18,TGTGCCAGCTCACCTAACCCGGGATCCAATCCCTACGAGCAGTACTTC,CASSPNPGSNPYEQYF
TRBJ1-2,NA,NA,TRBV15,TGTGCCACCAGCAGAGATTTTATTAATTCCTATGGCTACACCTTC,CATSRDFINSYGYTF
TRBJ1-2,NA,NA,TRBV5-1,TGCGCCAGCAGCCGCCCCCCAGACAGCGGCTACACCTTC,CASSRPPDSGYTF
TRBJ2-3,NA,NA,TRBV27,TGTGCCAGCAGTTTATTTGCGACTAGCACAGATACGCAGTATTTT,CASSLFATSTDTQYF
TRBJ1-2,NA,NA,TRBV5-1,TGCGCCAGCAGCTTGGTGGCAGACACTAACTATGGCTACACCTTC,CASSLVADTNYGYTF
TRBJ2-3,NA,NA,TRBV12-3/TRBV12-4,TGTGCCAGCAGACGGACAGACTATGGCACAGATACGCAGTATTTT,CASRRTDYGTDTQYF
TRBJ1-5,few,NA,TRBV5-1,TGCGCCAGCAGCTTGGCTGGGGGCAGTCAGCCCCAGCATTTT,CASSLAGGSQPQHF
TRBJ2-3,NA,TRBD2,TRBV7-2,TGTGCCAGCAGCCTGCGGACTAGCGGGACTTCAGATACGCAGTATTTT,CASSLRTSGTSDTQYF
TRBJ1-5,few,NA,TRBV19,TGTGCCAGTACTATGGACAGTTCGTATCAGCCCCAGCATTTT,CASTMDSSYQPQHF
TRBJ1-5,many,NA,TRBV5-5,TGTGCCAGCAGCCTGGACAGCTATAGCAATCAGCCCCAGCATTTT,CASSLDSYSNQPQHF
TRBJ1-1,NA,NA,TRBV4-2,TGTGCCAGCAGCCAAGATTTGGGACATATCACCACTGAAGCTTTCTTT,CASSQDLGHITTEAFF
TRBJ1-1,NA,NA,TRBV6-5,TGTGCCAGCCGCGCAGGGCGGAACACTGAAGCTTTCTTT,CASRAGRNTEAFF
TRBJ2-6,few,NA,TRBV7-9,TGTGCCAGCTCCCTGGGCCTTGGCTCTGGGGCCAACGTCCTGACTTTC,CASSLGLGSGANVLTF
TRBJ2-2,NA,NA,TRBV18,TGTGCCAGCCCCCTAGTCGACACCGGGGAGCTGTTTTTT,CASPLVDTGELFF
TRBJ2-1,many,TRBD2,TRBV20-1,TGCAGTGCTAGTCTCCTAGCGGGAGAAGCAGCGGCACATGAGCAGTTCTTC,CSASLLAGEAAAHEQFF
TRBJ2-7,NA,TRBD2,TRBV7-9,TGTGCCAGCAGCTTAGGGCTAGCGGGACACTACGAGCAGTACTTC,CASSLGLAGHYEQYF
TRBJ2-1,NA,TRBD1,TRBV29-1,TGCAGCGGTGACCCAAGCAGGGGGTACTACAATGAGCAGTTCTTC,CSGDPSRGYYNEQFF
TRBJ2-1,NA,NA,TRBV7-2,TGTGCCAGCAGCCCGCGGCTAGGGGGGTGGAATGAGCAGTTCTTC,CASSPRLGGWNEQFF
TRBJ2-1,NA,NA,TRBV18,TGTGCCAGCTCACCAGTCCCTCCCGGCAGCCAGGCCCAAAGCTCCTACAATGAGCAGTTCTTC,CASSPVPPGSQAQSSYNEQFF
TRBJ2-2,few,NA,TRBV12-3/TRBV12-4,TGTGCCAGCAGTTCTGAGGGAGGTCAGATGGGACCCCCCGGGGAGCTGTTTTTT,CASSSEGGQMGPPGELFF
TRBJ1-1,few,TRBD1,TRBV12-3/TRBV12-4,TGTGCCAGCAGTTTTTCGGGACAGGGTTTTGCTGAAGCTTTCTTT,CASSFSGQGFAEAFF
TRBJ2-2,NA,TRBD2,TRBV4-1,TGCGCCAGCAGCCAATACAGCGGGGGGTTGGACGGGGAGCTGTTTTTT,CASSQYSGGLDGELFF
TRBJ2-7,NA,NA,TRBV20-1,TGCAGTGCTAGAGATACTCCCTACGAGCAGTACTTC,CSARDTPYEQYF
TRBJ2-7,NA,NA,TRBV2,TGTGCCAGCAGTGCGGCTAGCTCTCCCTACGAGCAGTACTTC,CASSAASSPYEQYF
TRBJ2-1,NA,NA,TRBV7-6,TGTGCCAGCAGCTTAGTGCGTCGAGGGAAAGGGTACAATGAGCAGTTCTTC,CASSLVRRGKGYNEQFF
TRBJ1-4,NA,TRBD1,TRBV6-5,TGTGCCAGCAGAATTGGGACAGGGGGAACTAATGAAAAACTGTTTTTT,CASRIGTGGTNEKLFF